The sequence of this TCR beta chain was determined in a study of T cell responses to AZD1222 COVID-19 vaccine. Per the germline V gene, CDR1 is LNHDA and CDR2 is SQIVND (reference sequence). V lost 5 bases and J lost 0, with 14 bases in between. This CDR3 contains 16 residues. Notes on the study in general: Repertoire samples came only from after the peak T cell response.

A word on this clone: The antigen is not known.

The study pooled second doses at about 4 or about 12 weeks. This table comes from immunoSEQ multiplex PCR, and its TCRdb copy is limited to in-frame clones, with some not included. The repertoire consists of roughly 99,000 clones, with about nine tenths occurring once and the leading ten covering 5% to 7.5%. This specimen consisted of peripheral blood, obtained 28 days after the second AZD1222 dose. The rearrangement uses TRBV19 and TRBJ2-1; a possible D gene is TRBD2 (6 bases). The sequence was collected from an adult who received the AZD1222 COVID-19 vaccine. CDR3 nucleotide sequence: TGTGCCAGTAGTCCCGCCGGCGGGGCCTCCTACAATGAGCAGTTCTTC. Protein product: CASSPAGGASYNEQFF.